The 26 T cell receptor beta chains below were found in one sample sequenced in a study of sequential checkpoint blockade in melanoma. The protocol was immunoSEQ multiplex PCR, while the TCRdb copy is restricted to in-frame clones and leaves out a portion. The sample lists about 30,000 clones; roughly 80% were seen once. The treatment is: randomized to nivolumab then ipilimumab (arm A) or the reverse (arm B). The sample in question was CD8+ T cells sorted from blood (inferred from file names), obtained from a patient given nivolumab and ipilimumab in sequence. The receptors stem from a human donor with melanoma.

The chain uses TRBV29-1 and TRBJ1-2; D is perhaps TRBD1 (5 bases). Germline V gene data show CDR1 as SQVTM and CDR2 as ANQGSEA. There are 16 residues in the CDR3. Trimming took off 3 bases at V and 2 bases at J, with 19 bases between the two ends. The CDR3 nucleotides read TGCAGCGTTGAGGGCCAGGGCGGGATTTCGAACTATGGCTACACCTTC. This codes for CSVEGQGGISNYGYTF.

This rearrangement joins TRBV30 to TRBJ2-2; 7 bases fit TRBD1. The germline gives CDR1 GTSNPN, CDR2 SVGIG (reference sequence). J gave up 4 bases and V 0 bases, and 14 bases lay outside the gene matches. The CDR3 covers 18 residues. The CDR3 is CAWSVLSTGPRGTGELFF. In nucleotides, the CDR3 is TGTGCCTGGAGTGTACTCTCGACAGGGCCCCGGGGCACCGGGGAGCTGTTTTTT. Together with reference TRBV30 and TRBJ2-2, the CDR3 gives the full variable domain: SQTIHQWPATLVQPVGSPLSLECTVEGTSNPNLYWYRQAAGRGLQLLFYSVGIGQISSEVPQNLSASRPQDRQFILSSKKLLLSDSGFYLCAWSVLSTGPRGTGELFFGEGSRLTVL.

This sequence joins TRBV19 and TRBJ2-2; no definite D call. Germline lookup yields CDR1 LNHDA and CDR2 SQIVND (reference sequence). This CDR3 is 13 amino acids long. Between the trimmed V and J ends, which lost 8 bases and 5 bases, there was a span of 12 bases. The CDR3 reads CASSRIATGELFF. The CDR3 DNA reads as TGTGCCAGTTCTCGTATAGCAACCGGGGAGCTGTTTTTT.

The CDR3 region has the DNA TGTGCCAGCAGCCCCAACCGTTACGGGAATTCACCCCTCCACTTT. It yields the protein CASSPNRYGNSPLHF. The gene calls are TRBV13 and TRBJ1-6; D remains unclear. The CDR3 has 15 amino acids. Germline CDR1 PRHDT, CDR2 FYEKMQ (reference sequence). V shed 5 bases and J shed 7 bases, with 15 bases lying between them.

The chain employs TRBV27 and TRBJ1-2; weak D call: TRBD1 (5 bases). The V end lost 5 bases, the J end lost 8 bases, and 9 bases lay between the germline ends. This CDR3 spans 11 amino acids. CDR1 and CDR2 (germline): MNHEY, SMNVEV (reference sequence). CDR3 protein: CASSAGKGYTF. In DNA form, the CDR3 reads TGTGCCAGCAGTGCAGGGAAGGGCTACACCTTC.

The chain combines TRBV7-6 with TRBJ1-2; D gene unclear. Trimming removed 3 bases from V and 6 bases from J, with 14 bases in between. Germline lookup yields CDR1 SGHVS and CDR2 FNYEAQ. The CDR3 covers 14 residues. The CDR3, as DNA: TGTGCCAGCAGCTTGGCCACAGCCCTCCATGGCTACACCTTC. As protein: CASSLATALHGYTF.

The chain recombines TRBV5-4 with TRBJ2-7; 10 nucleotides align to TRBD2. The CDR3 extends over 18 amino acids. CDR1 and CDR2 from the germline V gene are SGHNT and YYREEE (reference sequence). J was trimmed by 1 base and V by 0 bases; bases with no gene match: 10. Here the CDR3 reads CASSLGGSLAGASYEQYF. CDR3 sequence (DNA): TGTGCCAGCAGCTTGGGGGGTAGTCTAGCGGGGGCTTCCTACGAGCAGTACTTC. Full variable domain (missing parts from reference TRBV5-4 and TRBJ2-7): ETGVTQSPTHLIKTRGQQVTLRCSSQSGHNTVSWYQQALGQGPQFIFQYYREEENGRGNFPPRFSGLQFPNYSSELNVNALELDDSALYLCASSLGGSLAGASYEQYFGPGTRLTVT.

The V gene is TRBV9, the J gene TRBJ2-2; 7 positions agree with TRBD2. CDR3 length equals 15 residues. The V and J ends lost 5 bases and 0 bases, in that order; junction bases with no gene match: 4. Germline CDR1 is SGDLS and CDR2 is YYNGEE. The CDR3 reads CASRIGGSNTGELFF. The CDR3 DNA follows: TGTGCCAGCAGAATCGGGGGGTCGAACACCGGGGAGCTGTTTTTT.

The chain employs TRBV27 and TRBJ2-7, with TRBD1 matching over 10 bases. Germline CDR1 MNHEY, CDR2 SMNVEV (reference sequence). V lost 3 bases, J lost 2 bases, and 7 bases stayed unmatched. The CDR3 runs 16 residues. This CDR3 is CASSLEGQGLPYEQYF. In nucleotides, the CDR3 is TGTGCCAGCAGTTTGGAGGGACAGGGGCTCCCCTACGAGCAGTACTTC.

The J gene is TRBJ2-7, the V gene TRBV7-9, with TRBD1 as a possible D gene (5 bases). Germline lookup yields CDR1 SEHNR and CDR2 FQNEAQ (reference sequence). The CDR3 totals 14 residues. Trimming took 5 bases from V and 1 from J, leaving 12 bases between them. CDR3: CASSPTGFSYEQYF. The CDR3 nucleotides are TGTGCCAGCAGCCCAACAGGATTTTCCTACGAGCAGTACTTC.

The chain couples TRBV10-3 to TRBJ1-2; D is undetermined. V lost 4 bases and J 5 bases, leaving 23 bases between the germline ends. Germline V gene lookup returns CDR1 ENHRY and CDR2 SYGVKD. This CDR3 contains 17 residues. The CDR3 loop reads CAISGSWRERDVYGYTF. The CDR3 nucleotides read TGTGCCATCAGTGGCTCGTGGAGAGAGAGGGATGTTTATGGCTACACCTTC.

V and J are TRBV4-3 and TRBJ2-7, with D perhaps matching TRBD2 (6 bases). The length of the CDR3 is 15 residues. Germline values: CDR1 LGHNA, CDR2 YSLEER. V lost 1 base to trimming and J lost 0 bases, with 10 bases between them. CDR3 loop: CASSQVAESSYEQYF. The CDR3 DNA sequence: TGCGCCAGCAGCCAAGTAGCGGAGAGCTCCTACGAGCAGTACTTC.

This clone showed up just once. The chain couples TRBV30 to TRBJ1-1, with D unresolved. Germline CDR1 reads GTSNPN; CDR2 reads SVGIG (reference sequence). Trimming stripped 1 base from V and 3 bases from J, with 15 bases between. The CDR3 extends over 15 amino acids. The CDR3: CAWSGTSWEDTEAFF. The CDR3 bases are TGTGCCTGGAGTGGGACCTCCTGGGAGGACACTGAAGCTTTCTTT.

This sequence joins TRBV28 and TRBJ2-6, with D unclear. Trimming left V 3 bases short and J 0 bases short, with 6 bases between. This CDR3 spans 15 amino acids. Germline V gene lookup returns CDR1 MDHEN and CDR2 SYDVKM. The CDR3 bases are TGTGCCAGCAGTTTCACAGTCTCTGGGGCCAACGTCCTGACTTTC. Translated, it gives CASSFTVSGANVLTF.

The gene calls are TRBV19 and TRBJ2-7; the match to TRBD2 covers 7 bases. There are 12 residues in the CDR3. V dropped 3 bases and J dropped 6; count of bases not matched to a gene: 2. CDR1 is LNHDA, CDR2 SQIVND, per germline (reference sequence). CDR3 residues: CASSIWEGEQYF. The CDR3 region has the DNA TGTGCCAGTAGTATTTGGGAGGGCGAGCAGTACTTC.

The chain uses TRBV5-1 and TRBJ2-7; 9 nucleotides align to TRBD1. Trimming removed 4 bases from V and 3 bases from J; junction bases left unmatched: 14. The germline V gene has CDR1 SGHRS and CDR2 YFSETQ. The CDR3 sequence is 17 residues long. The CDR3 loop is CASSRGYRGQNDYEQYF. The CDR3, as DNA: TGCGCCAGCAGCAGGGGCTACAGGGGGCAAAACGACTACGAGCAGTACTTC.

This chain joins TRBV5-1 and TRBJ2-7; no definite D call. The V end lost 0 bases, the J end lost 1 base, and 8 bases lay between the germline ends. In germline, CDR1 is SGHRS, CDR2 YFSETQ. The CDR3 is 14 amino acids. The DNA for the CDR3 is TGCGCCAGCAGCTTGGAGCCGAAATCCTACGAGCAGTACTTC. It yields the protein CASSLEPKSYEQYF.

This chain connects TRBV7-3 to TRBJ2-3; 7 bases map to TRBD1. The germline gives CDR1 SGHTA, CDR2 FQGTGA. The CDR3 has 15 amino acids. Losses at the gene ends were 3 bases for V and 4 bases for J; bases not matched to a gene: 7. The CDR3 is CASSLGQSGADTQYF. The CDR3 bases are TGTGCCAGCAGCTTGGGACAGAGTGGAGCAGATACGCAGTATTTT.

V usage is TRBV7-3 and J usage is TRBJ2-3, with TRBD2 matching over 8 bases. Germline lookup yields CDR1 SGHTA and CDR2 FQGTGA. This CDR3 is 15 amino acids long. V was clipped by 2 bases and J by 4 bases; unmatched bases: 5. The CDR3: CASSLFGGAADTQYF. In nucleotides, the CDR3 is TGTGCCAGCAGCTTATTCGGGGGGGCGGCAGATACGCAGTATTTT.

The chain uses TRBV7-2 and TRBJ1-1; D remains ambiguous. The CDR3 totals 12 residues. The germline CDR1 and CDR2 sequences are SGHTA and FQGNSA. Trimming cost V 4 bases and J 1 base, with 4 bases left between them. The CDR3 coding sequence is TGTGCCAGCAGCTCTAGGAACACTGAAGCTTTCTTT. As protein: CASSSRNTEAFF.

This chain connects TRBV9 to TRBJ2-2; 8 bases agree with TRBD1. The CDR3 is 14 amino acids. The junction had 4 bases not matched to a gene; V was cut back by 4 bases and J by 5 bases. Germline V gives CDR1 SGDLS, CDR2 YYNGEE. The chain's CDR3 is CASSPQGATGELFF. The DNA for the CDR3 is TGTGCCAGCAGCCCTCAGGGGGCGACCGGGGAGCTGTTTTTT. Full variable domain (outside the CDR3, taken from reference TRBV9 and TRBJ2-2): DSGVTQTPKHLITATGQRVTLRCSPRSGDLSVYWYQQSLDQGLQFLIQYYNGEERAKGNILERFSAQQFPDLHSELNLSSLELGDSALYFCASSPQGATGELFFGEGSRLTVL.

The chain has TRBV27 and TRBJ2-1; 7 bases line up with TRBD2. Germline loops: CDR1 MNHEY, CDR2 SMNVEV (reference sequence). The CDR3 is 13 residues long. The V segment lost 3 bases and the J segment 9 bases; nucleotides outside the gene matches: 5. The CDR3 sequence is CASSFGGRAEQFF. In DNA form, the CDR3 reads TGTGCCAGCAGTTTCGGTGGGAGGGCTGAGCAGTTCTTC.

The rearrangement joins TRBV5-1 to TRBJ2-1; TRBD2 is a possible D gene (5 bases). This CDR3 is 14 amino acids long. Germline loops: CDR1 SGHRS, CDR2 YFSETQ. V lost 4 bases, J lost 5 bases, and 13 bases lay in between. The CDR3 DNA reads TGCGCCAGCAGCCCTTTTAGCGCACACAATGAGCAGTTCTTC. It codes for CASSPFSAHNEQFF.

The rearrangement uses TRBV2 and TRBJ2-3; D remains unclear. The CDR3 has 14 residues. Germline values: CDR1 SNHLY, CDR2 FYNNEI. V gave up 3 bases and J gave up 4 bases, with 11 bases separating them. The CDR3 nucleotides are TGTGCCAGCAGTGATGGCGGAAACTCAGATACGCAGTATTTT. This translates into CASSDGGNSDTQYF. Using reference TRBV2 and TRBJ2-3 for the parts outside the CDR3, the full variable domain is EPEVTQTPSHQVTQMGQEVILRCVPISNHLYFYWYRQILGQKVEFLVSFYNNEISEKSEIFDDQFSVERPDGSNFTLKIRSTKLEDSAMYFCASSDGGNSDTQYFGPGTRLTVL.

This clone was recorded only once. This chain joins TRBV29-1 and TRBJ2-7, with D possibly TRBD1 on 6 matching bases. The CDR3 runs to 13 residues. V lost 5 bases, J lost 1 base, and 12 bases lay in between. Germline CDR1 SQVTM, CDR2 ANQGSEA. CDR3 protein: CSVYGQGSYEQYF. For the CDR3, the DNA is TGCAGCGTTTACGGGCAGGGGTCCTACGAGCAGTACTTC.

This clone was observed a handful of times. V gene TRBV14 combines with J gene TRBJ2-1; D gene unclear. The V end was cut by 4 bases, the J end by 3 bases, with 10 bases between. The length of the CDR3 is 14 residues. Looked up from germline, CDR1 is SGHDN and CDR2 is FVKESK. The CDR3 DNA follows: TGTGCCAGCAGCCGAGTGTCGATCTACAATGAGCAGTTCTTC. It codes for CASSRVSIYNEQFF.